The 13 T cell receptor beta chains below were found in one sample sequenced in a study of beta chain features in type 1 diabetes. Findings of the study overall: Type 1 diabetes patients had moderately but significantly shorter TCRB CDR3s in all four CD4+ subsets.

The isolated RNA, all of it, was reverse transcribed, so expressed TCRB transcripts were what got sequenced. The assay was immunoSEQ multiplex PCR, and TCRdb's table has in-frame clones only and misses some. The sample carries roughly 340,000 clones, about 13% recorded once. Their antigens remain unidentified. Specimen: naive CD4+ T cells from blood. The receptors come from a young woman with type 1 diabetes.

The gene calls are TRBV27 and TRBJ2-3; TRBD1 might be the D (5 bases). With 8 bases removed from V and 2 bases from J, the gap between germline ends came to 20 bases. There are 16 residues in the CDR3. Germline V CDR1 and CDR2: MNHEY, SMNVEV (reference sequence). The CDR3 region is CASSFRGASNTDTQYF. CDR3 bases: TGTGCCAGCTCCTTTAGGGGCGCTTCCAACACAGATACGCAGTATTTT.

The rearrangement uses TRBV9 and TRBJ2-3, with TRBD2 as a possible D gene (6 bases). Germline CDR1 and CDR2: SGDLS and YYNGEE. The V and J ends lost 2 bases and 6 bases respectively, with 10 bases between them. CDR3 length: 13 residues. The CDR3 bases are TGTGCCAGCAGCGTGACCCGGGGGGATACGCAGTATTTT. As protein: CASSVTRGDTQYF.

This clone was picked up a small number of times. The chain joins TRBV27 to TRBJ2-1, with D possibly matching TRBD2 (5 bases). CDR3 length: 14 residues. CDR1 is MNHEY and CDR2 is SMNVEV in the germline V gene (reference sequence). V shed 2 bases and J shed 6 bases, with 11 bases lying between them. The DNA for the CDR3 is TGTGCCAGCAGTTTAATTGGGAGACCCAATGAGCAGTTCTTC. Its protein product is CASSLIGRPNEQFF.

The J gene is TRBJ1-1, the V gene TRBV10-3; D is unclear. The germline CDR1 and CDR2 sequences are ENHRY and SYGVKD. This CDR3 is built from 13 residues. Between the trimmed V and J ends, which lost 3 bases and 4 bases, there was a span of 9 bases. CDR3 protein: CAISDSTSTEAFF. CDR3 nucleotides: TGTGCCATCAGTGATTCGACAAGCACTGAAGCTTTCTTT.

This clone turned up a few times. The chain joins TRBV5-5 to TRBJ2-7; 8 positions match TRBD1. This CDR3 spans 13 amino acids. CDR1 is SGHKS, CDR2 YYEKEE, per germline (reference sequence). J gave up 5 bases and V 4 bases, and 5 bases lay outside the gene matches. CDR3 residues: CASSPTGADEQYF. CDR3 in DNA: TGTGCCAGCAGCCCGACAGGGGCCGACGAGCAGTACTTC.

J is TRBJ2-1 and V is TRBV7-9, with 9 bases fitting TRBD2. Germline values: CDR1 SEHNR, CDR2 FQNEAQ (reference sequence). Trimming at V came to 8 bases and at J to 7 bases, leaving 12 bases not matched to a gene. The CDR3 loop spans 15 amino acids. The DNA for the CDR3 is TGTGCCAGCGCCCTCGCGGGAGGGGGGGGGAATGAGCAGTTCTTC. Encoded protein: CASALAGGGGNEQFF.

The gene calls are TRBV7-9 and TRBJ1-2; 8 positions agree with TRBD1. From germline, CDR1 is SEHNR and CDR2 FQNEAQ (reference sequence). The CDR3 contains 14 residues. V lost 5 bases, J lost 6 bases, and 8 bases stayed unmatched. CDR3 sequence reads: CASSESGGTDGYTF. DNA of the CDR3: TGTGCCAGCAGCGAATCAGGGGGCACCGATGGCTACACCTTC.

This clone showed up just a few times. This chain links TRBV6-5 with TRBJ1-1; D remains ambiguous. The CDR3 length is 14 residues. Germline CDR1 and CDR2: MNHEY and SVGAGI. The germline V and J ends were trimmed by 2 bases and 1 base, with 8 bases remaining between them. The CDR3: CASSYVGGNTEAFF. The CDR3 nucleotides read TGTGCCAGCAGTTACGTCGGAGGGAACACTGAAGCTTTCTTT.

The chain's CDR3 is CSALRDGYTF. CDR3 DNA: TGCAGTGCCCTCCGGGATGGCTACACCTTC. V and J are TRBV20-1 and TRBJ1-2; D is uncertain. The CDR3 contains 10 residues. Germline CDR1 and CDR2: DFQATT and SNEGSKA (reference sequence). V dropped 6 bases and J dropped 6 bases, with 8 bases sitting between them.

This clone has more than one count but fewer than ten. The chain has TRBV18 and TRBJ1-1; a possible D gene is TRBD1 (6 bases). CDR1 KGHSH and CDR2 LQKENI come from the germline V gene. Trimming stripped 4 bases from V and 1 base from J, with 16 bases between. The CDR3 loop spans 16 amino acids. The CDR3, as DNA: TGTGCCAGCTCACTCTCCCCTGGGACATCGAACACTGAAGCTTTCTTT. Amino acid sequence: CASSLSPGTSNTEAFF.

The table lists this clone with a few counts. The chain links TRBV7-2 to TRBJ2-1; 11 bases line up with TRBD2. From germline, CDR1 is SGHTA and CDR2 FQGNSA. The CDR3 is made up of 17 amino acids. The V segment lost 1 base and the J segment 5 bases; nucleotides outside the gene matches: 7. DNA of the CDR3: TGTGCCAGCAGCTTAGGGTTTGGGACTAGCGGACACAATGAGCAGTTCTTC. It is translated as CASSLGFGTSGHNEQFF.

The genes are TRBV29-1 and TRBJ1-1; TRBD1 matches at 8 bases. CDR1 is SQVTM and CDR2 is ANQGSEA in the germline V gene. The CDR3 extends over 16 amino acids. V trimming: 4 bases; J trimming: 0 bases; junction bases outside the gene matches: 10. The CDR3 DNA reads as TGCAGCGTTGCCGGACAGGGCTCGTTGATGAACACTGAAGCTTTCTTT. This gives the protein CSVAGQGSLMNTEAFF. Full variable domain (remainder filled in from reference TRBV29-1 and TRBJ1-1): SAVISQKPSRDICQRGTSLTIQCQVDSQVTMMFWYRQQPGQSLTLIATANQGSEATYESGFVIDKFPISRPNLTFSTLTVSNMSPEDSSIYLCSVAGQGSLMNTEAFFGQGTRLTVV.

About this clone itself: This sample also contains other DNA sequences that code for the same CDR3. The chain joins TRBV30 to TRBJ1-2; a possible D gene is TRBD1 (6 bases). Germline V lookup: CDR1 GTSNPN, CDR2 SVGIG (reference sequence). The germline V and J ends were trimmed by 0 bases and 6 bases, with 11 bases remaining between them. The CDR3 is 13 amino acids. The CDR3 loop is CAWSVRRGDGYTF. In nucleotides, the CDR3 is TGTGCCTGGAGTGTACGCAGGGGCGATGGCTACACCTTC.